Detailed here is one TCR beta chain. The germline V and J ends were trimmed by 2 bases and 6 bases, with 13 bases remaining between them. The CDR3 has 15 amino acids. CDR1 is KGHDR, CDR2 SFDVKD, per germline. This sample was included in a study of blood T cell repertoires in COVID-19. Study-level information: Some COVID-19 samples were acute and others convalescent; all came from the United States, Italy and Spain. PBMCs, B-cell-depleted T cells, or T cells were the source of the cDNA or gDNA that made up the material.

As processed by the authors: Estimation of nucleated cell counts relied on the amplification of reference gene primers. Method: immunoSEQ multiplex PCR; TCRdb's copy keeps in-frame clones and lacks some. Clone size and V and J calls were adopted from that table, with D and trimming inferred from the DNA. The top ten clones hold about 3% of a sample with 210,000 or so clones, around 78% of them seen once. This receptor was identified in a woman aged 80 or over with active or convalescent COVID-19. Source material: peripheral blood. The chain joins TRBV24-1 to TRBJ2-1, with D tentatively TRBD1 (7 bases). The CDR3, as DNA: TGTGCCACCAGTGATTGGGGCAGGGGGGCCAATGAGCAGTTCTTC. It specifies CATSDWGRGANEQFF.